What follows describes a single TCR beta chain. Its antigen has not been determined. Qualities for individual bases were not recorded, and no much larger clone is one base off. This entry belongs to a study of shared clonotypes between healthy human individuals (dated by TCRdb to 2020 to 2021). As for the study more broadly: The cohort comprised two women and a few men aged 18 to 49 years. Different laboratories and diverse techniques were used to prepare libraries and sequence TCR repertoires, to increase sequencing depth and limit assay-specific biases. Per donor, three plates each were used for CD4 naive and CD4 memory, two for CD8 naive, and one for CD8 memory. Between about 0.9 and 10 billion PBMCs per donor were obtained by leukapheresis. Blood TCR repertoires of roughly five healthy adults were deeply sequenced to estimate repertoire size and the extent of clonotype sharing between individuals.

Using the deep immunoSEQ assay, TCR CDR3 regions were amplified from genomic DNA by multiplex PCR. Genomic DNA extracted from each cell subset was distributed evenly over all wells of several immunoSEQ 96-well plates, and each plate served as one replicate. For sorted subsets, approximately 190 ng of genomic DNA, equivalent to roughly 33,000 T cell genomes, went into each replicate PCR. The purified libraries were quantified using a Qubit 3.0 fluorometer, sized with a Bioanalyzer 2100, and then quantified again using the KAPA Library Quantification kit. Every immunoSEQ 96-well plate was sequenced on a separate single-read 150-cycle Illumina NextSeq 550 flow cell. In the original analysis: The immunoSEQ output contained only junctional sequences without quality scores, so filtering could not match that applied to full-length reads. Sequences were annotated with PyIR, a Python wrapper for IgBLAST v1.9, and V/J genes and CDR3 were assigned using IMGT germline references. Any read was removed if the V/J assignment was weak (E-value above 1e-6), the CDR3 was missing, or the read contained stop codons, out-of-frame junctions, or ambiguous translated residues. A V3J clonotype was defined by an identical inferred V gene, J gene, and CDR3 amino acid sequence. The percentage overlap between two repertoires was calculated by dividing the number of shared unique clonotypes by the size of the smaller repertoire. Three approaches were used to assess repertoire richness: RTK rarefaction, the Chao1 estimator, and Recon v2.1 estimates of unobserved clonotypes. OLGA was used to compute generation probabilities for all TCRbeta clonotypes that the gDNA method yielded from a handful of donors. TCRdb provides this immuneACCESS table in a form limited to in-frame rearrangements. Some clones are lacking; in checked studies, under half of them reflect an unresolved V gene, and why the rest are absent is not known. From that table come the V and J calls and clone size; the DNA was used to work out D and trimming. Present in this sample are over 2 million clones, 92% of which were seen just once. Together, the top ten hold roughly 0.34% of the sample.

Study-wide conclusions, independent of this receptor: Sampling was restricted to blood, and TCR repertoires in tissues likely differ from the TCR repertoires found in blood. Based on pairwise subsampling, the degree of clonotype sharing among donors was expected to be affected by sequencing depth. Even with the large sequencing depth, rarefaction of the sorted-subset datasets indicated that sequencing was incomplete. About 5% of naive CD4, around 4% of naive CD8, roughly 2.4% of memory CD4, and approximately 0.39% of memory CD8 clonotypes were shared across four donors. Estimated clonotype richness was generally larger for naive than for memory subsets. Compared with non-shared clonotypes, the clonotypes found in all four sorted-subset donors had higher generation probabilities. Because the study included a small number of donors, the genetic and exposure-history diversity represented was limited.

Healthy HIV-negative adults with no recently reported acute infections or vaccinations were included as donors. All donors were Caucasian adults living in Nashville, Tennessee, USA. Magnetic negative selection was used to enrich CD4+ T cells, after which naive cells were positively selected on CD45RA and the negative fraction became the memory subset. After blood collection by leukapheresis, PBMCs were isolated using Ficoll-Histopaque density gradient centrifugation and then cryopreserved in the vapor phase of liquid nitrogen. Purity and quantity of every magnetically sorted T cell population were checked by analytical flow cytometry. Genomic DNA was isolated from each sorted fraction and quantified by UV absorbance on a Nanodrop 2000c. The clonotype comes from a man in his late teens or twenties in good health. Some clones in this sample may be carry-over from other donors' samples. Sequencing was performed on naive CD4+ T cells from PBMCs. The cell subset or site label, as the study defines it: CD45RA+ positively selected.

The CDR3 has the sequence CASSLRSRSDTQYF. In nucleotide form, the sequence is TGTGCCAGCAGTTTACGAAGTCGTTCAGATACGCAGTATTTT. The chain uses TRBV27 and TRBJ2-3, with the D gene call left open. From a lookup of the germline V gene (reference sequence), CDR1 and CDR2 are MNHEY and SMNVEV. Including the terminal cysteine and phenylalanine, the CDR3 comprises 14 residues. This entry keeps only the CDR3 DNA: 42 bases, framed from base 1. A distance of 10 bases separates the germline ends of V and J, which lose 2 bases and 4 bases respectively.